The sequence of this T cell receptor beta chain was determined in a study of PD-1 blockade in mismatch repair-deficient tumors. Findings and limits, study-wide: Tumor-resident clones, often undetectable pretreatment in blood, expanded then contracted after pembrolizumab.

Comment on this clone: Its antigen is not identified.

The CDR3 covers 15 residues. Germline V lookup: CDR1 SGHNT, CDR2 YENEEA. The V and J ends lost 4 bases and 5 bases respectively, with 17 bases between them. Data came from immunoSEQ multiplex PCR; TCRdb stores just in-frame clones and leaves some out. Of about 79,000 clones in the sample, roughly 80% are singletons; the top ten hold around 5.5%. V usage is TRBV11-3 and J usage is TRBJ2-5; D may correspond to TRBD1 or TRBD2 (5 bases each). The sequencing used peripheral blood, collected 44 weeks after starting pembrolizumab. The receptor was isolated from an adult with mismatch repair-deficient cancer. The CDR3 nucleotides read TGTGCCAGCAGCTCCCGACCGGGACCTCTCGAGACCCAGTACTTC. Residues: CASSSRPGPLETQYF.